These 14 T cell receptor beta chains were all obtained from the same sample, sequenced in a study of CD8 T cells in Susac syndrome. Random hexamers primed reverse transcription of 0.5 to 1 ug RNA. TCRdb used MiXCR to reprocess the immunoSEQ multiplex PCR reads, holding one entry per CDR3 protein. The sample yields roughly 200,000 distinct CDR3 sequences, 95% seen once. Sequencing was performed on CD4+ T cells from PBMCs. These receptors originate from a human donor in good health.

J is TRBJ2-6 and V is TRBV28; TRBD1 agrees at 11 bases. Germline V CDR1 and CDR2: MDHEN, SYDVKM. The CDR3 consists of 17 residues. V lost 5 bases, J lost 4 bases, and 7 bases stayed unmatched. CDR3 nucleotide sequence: TGTGCCAGCAGTCCCCTGGACAGGGGGCACGGGGCCAACGTCCTGACTTTC. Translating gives CASSPLDRGHGANVLTF.

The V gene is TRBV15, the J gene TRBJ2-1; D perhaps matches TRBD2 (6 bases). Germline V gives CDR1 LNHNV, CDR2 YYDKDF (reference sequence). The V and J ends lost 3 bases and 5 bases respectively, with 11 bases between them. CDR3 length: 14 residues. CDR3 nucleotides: TGTGCCACCAGCAGGACCGGGGGTGACAATGAGCAGTTCTTC. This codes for CATSRTGGDNEQFF. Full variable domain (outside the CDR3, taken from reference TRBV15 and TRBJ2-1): DAMVIQNPRYQVTQFGKPVTLSCSQTLNHNVMYWYQQKSSQAPKLLFHYYDKDFNNEADTPDNFQSRRPNTSFCFLDIRSPGLGDTAMYLCATSRTGGDNEQFFGPGTRLTVL.

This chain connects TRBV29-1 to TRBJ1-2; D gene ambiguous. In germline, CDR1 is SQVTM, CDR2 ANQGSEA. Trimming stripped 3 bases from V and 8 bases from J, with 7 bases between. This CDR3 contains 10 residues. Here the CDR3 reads CSVEEGGYTF. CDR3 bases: TGCAGCGTTGAGGAAGGGGGCTACACCTTC.

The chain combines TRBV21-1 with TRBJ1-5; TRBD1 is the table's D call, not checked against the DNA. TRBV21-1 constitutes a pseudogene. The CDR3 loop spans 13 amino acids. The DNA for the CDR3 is TGTGCCAGCAGCACCCGACAGAATCAGCCCCAGCATTTT. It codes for CASSTRQNQPQHF.

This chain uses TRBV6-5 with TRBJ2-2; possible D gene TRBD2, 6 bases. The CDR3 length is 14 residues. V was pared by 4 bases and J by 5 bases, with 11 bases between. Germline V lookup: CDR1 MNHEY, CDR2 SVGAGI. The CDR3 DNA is TGTGCCAGCAGTTCGACTAGTACTACCGGGGAGCTGTTTTTT. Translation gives CASSSTSTTGELFF.

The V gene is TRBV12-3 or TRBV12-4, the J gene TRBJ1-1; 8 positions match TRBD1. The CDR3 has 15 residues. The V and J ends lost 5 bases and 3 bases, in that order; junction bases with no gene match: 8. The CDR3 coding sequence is TGTGCCAGCAGTCCCCACAGGGGGGGAGACACTGAAGCTTTCTTT. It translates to CASSPHRGGDTEAFF.

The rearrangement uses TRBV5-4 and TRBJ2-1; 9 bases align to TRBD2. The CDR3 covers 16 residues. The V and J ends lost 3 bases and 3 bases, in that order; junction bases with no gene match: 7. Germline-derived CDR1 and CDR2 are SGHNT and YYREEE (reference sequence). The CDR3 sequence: CASSSMTSGYYNEQFF. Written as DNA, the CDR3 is TGTGCCAGCAGCTCGATGACTAGCGGCTACTACAATGAGCAGTTCTTC.

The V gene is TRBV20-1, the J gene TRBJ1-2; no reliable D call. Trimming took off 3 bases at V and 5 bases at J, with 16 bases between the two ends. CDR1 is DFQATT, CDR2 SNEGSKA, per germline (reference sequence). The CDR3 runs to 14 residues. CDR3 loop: CSASPPGQLYGYTF. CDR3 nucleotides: TGCAGTGCTAGCCCCCCCGGGCAGCTATATGGCTACACCTTC.

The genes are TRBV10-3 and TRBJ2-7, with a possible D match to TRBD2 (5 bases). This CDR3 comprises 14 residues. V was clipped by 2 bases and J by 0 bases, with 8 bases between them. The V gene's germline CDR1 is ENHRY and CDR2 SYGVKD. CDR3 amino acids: CAISEGLSSYEQYV. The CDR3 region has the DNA TGTGCCATCAGTGAGGGACTTAGCTCCTACGAGCAGTACGTC.

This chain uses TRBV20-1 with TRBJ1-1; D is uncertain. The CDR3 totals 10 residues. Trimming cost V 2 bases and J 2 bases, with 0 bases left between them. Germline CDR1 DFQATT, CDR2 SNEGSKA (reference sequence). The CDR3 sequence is CSARNTEAFF. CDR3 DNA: TGCAGTGCTAGAAACACTGAAGCTTTCTTT.

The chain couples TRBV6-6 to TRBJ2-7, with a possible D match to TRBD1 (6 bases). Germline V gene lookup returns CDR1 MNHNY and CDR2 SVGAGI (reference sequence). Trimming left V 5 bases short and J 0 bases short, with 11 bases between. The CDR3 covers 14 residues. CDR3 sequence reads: CASSLRDNSYEQYV. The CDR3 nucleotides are TGTGCCAGCAGTCTCCGGGACAACTCCTACGAGCAGTACGTC.

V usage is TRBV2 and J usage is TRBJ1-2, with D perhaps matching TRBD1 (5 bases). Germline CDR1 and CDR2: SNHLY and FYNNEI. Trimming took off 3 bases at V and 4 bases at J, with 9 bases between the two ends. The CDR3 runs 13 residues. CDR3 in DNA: TGTGCCAGCAGTGACGACAGAGTCTATGGCTACACCTTC. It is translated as CASSDDRVYGYTF.

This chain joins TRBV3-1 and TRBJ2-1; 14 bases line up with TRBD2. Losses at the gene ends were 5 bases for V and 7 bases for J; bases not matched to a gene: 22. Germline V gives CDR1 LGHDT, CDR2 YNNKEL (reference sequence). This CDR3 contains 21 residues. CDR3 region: CASSIRPPGLAGAKIWNEQFF. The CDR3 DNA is TGTGCCAGCAGCATCCGGCCCCCGGGACTAGCGGGAGCTAAGATTTGGAATGAGCAGTTCTTC.

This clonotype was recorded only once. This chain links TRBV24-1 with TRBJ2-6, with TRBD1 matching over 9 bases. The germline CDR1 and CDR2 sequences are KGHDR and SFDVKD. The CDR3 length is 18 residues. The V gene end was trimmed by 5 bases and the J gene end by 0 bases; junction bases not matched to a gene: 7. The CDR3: CATSGTTGGSSGANVLTF. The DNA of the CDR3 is TGTGCCACCAGTGGTACTACAGGGGGCAGCTCTGGGGCCAACGTCCTGACTTTC.